This TCR beta chain derives from a study of breast tumors, draining lymph nodes, adjacent tissues. Study findings and constraints: Tumor TCR diversity was below lymph nodes but above nontumor tissue. Luminal-like breast cancer showed significantly higher tumor–nontumor repertoire similarity than basal-like.

Germline V gives CDR1 SGHRS, CDR2 YFSETQ. The CDR3 is made up of 17 amino acids. The V end lost 4 bases, the J end lost 1 base, and 15 bases lay between the germline ends. Each CDR3 protein gets one entry after TCRdb re-called the multiplex PCR reads with MiXCR. The sample lists about 230,000 distinct CDR3 sequences, about 34% occurring once. Axillary draining lymph nodes of breast cancer patients supplied the node samples. Note on this clonotype: Its antigen is currently unknown.

Sequencing was done on a sample of axillary lymph node tissue. This TCR derives from a female donor with breast cancer. Some clones in this sample may be carry-over from other donors' samples. The chain joins TRBV5-1 to TRBJ1-6, with D unclear. The CDR3 DNA reads as TGCGCCAGCAGCACCGGGATAGCTCGGTCCTATAATTCACCCCTCCACTTT. Translated: CASSTGIARSYNSPLHF.